A selection of T cell receptor beta chains follows, all from one sample in a study of T cells in Graves' hyperthyroidism and ophthalmopathy. TCRdb recomputed calls from the multiplex PCR reads with MiXCR, one row per CDR3 protein. The sample yields more than 50,000 distinct CDR3 sequences, about 53% seen once. Sequencing was carried out using blood. The receptors originated from an older woman with Graves' ophthalmopathy. Both conserved end residues are part of each CDR3. The D gene is left open where the match is weak. Size values are once, few and many counts, or a class for expanded clones, and some rows have none.

CDR3 protein	CDR3 DNA	clone size	J gene	V gene	D gene
CASSRRDRVWEQYF	TGTGCCAGCAGCCGCCGGGACAGGGTTTGGGAGCAGTACTTC	many	TRBJ2-7	TRBV5-6	TRBD1
CASSDPVGTGANVLTF	TGTGCCAGCAGTGACCCGGTTGGCACTGGGGCCAACGTCCTGACTTTC	-	TRBJ2-6	TRBV6-5	-
CASSYRMGHTDTQYF	TGTGCCAGCAGTTACCGGATGGGGCACACAGATACGCAATATTTT	-	TRBJ2-3	TRBV6-5	-
CSASQAGSSTDTQYF	TGCAGTGCTAGTCAGGCCGGTTCTAGCACAGATACGCAGTATTTT	many	TRBJ2-3	TRBV20-1	-
CASSPEQVMNTEAFF	TGCGCCAGCAGCCCGGAACAGGTGATGAACACTGAAGCTTTCTTT	many	TRBJ1-1	TRBV5-1	-
CASSPTREETQYF	TGTGCCAGCTCACCAACCAGGGAAGAGACCCAGTACTTC	many	TRBJ2-5	TRBV18	-
CASSLGAGTDNSPLHF	TGTGCCAGCAGCTTAGGGGCGGGGACCGATAATTCACCCCTCCACTTT	few	TRBJ1-6	TRBV7-6	-
CASSESRGGLDEQYF	TGCGCCAGCAGTGAGTCCCGGGGGGGGCTCGACGAGCAGTACTTC	many	TRBJ2-7	TRBV10-1	TRBD2
CASSLLGSSYEQYF	TGTGCCAGCAGCTTATTGGGGAGCTCCTACGAGCAGTACTTC	many	TRBJ2-7	TRBV7-9	-
CASSLYAGELFF	TGTGCCAGCAGTCTCTACGCCGGGGAGCTGTTTTTT	-	TRBJ2-2	TRBV19	-
CASTTGLAGPVLFF	TGTGCCAGCACAACCGGACTAGCGGGGCCGGTGCTGTTTTTT	-	TRBJ2-2	TRBV6-6	TRBD2
CSARATRGLAGFSSYNEQFF	TGCAGTGCTAGGGCTACACGCGGACTAGCGGGTTTCAGCTCCTACAATGAGCAGTTCTTC	-	TRBJ2-1	TRBV20-1	TRBD2
CAISVTGREQYF	TGTGCCATCAGTGTGACTGGGAGGGAGCAGTACTTC	few	TRBJ2-7	TRBV10-3	-
CASSSGITYEQYF	TGTGCCAGCAGTAGCGGAATAACCTACGAGCAGTACTTC	many	TRBJ2-7	TRBV28	-
CASSEAGRNTGELFF	TGTGCCAGCAGTGAAGCGGGACGGAACACCGGGGAGCTGTTTTTT	-	TRBJ2-2	TRBV2	-
CASSPDSNTEAFF	TGTGCCAGCTCACCGGACAGTAACACTGAAGCTTTCTTT	many	TRBJ1-1	TRBV18	-
CSAPASRDWGEKLFF	TGCAGTGCCCCCGCATCGCGGGACTGGGGGGAAAAACTGTTTTTT	many	TRBJ1-4	TRBV20-1	-
CASSRDRLAHEQYF	TGCGCCAGCAGCCGAGATCGACTAGCCCACGAGCAGTACTTC	-	TRBJ2-7	TRBV4-3	TRBD2
CASSDSGGETGELFF	TGTGCCAGCAGTGACTCAGGAGGGGAAACCGGGGAGCTGTTTTTT	many	TRBJ2-2	TRBV6-4	-
CASSTTRGGYEQYF	TGTGCCAGCAGCACCACCCGAGGGGGATACGAGCAGTACTTC	once	TRBJ2-7	TRBV13	-
CASSFTSGGGGNNQYF	TGTGCCAGCAGCTTCACTAGCGGGGGGGGCGGAAATAACCAGTATTTT	-	TRBJ2-3	TRBV7-2	TRBD2
CSALPRTSGRLSSYEQYF	TGCAGTGCCCTACCGAGGACTAGCGGGAGATTGAGCTCCTACGAGCAGTACTTC	-	TRBJ2-7	TRBV20-1	TRBD2
CASSQGTRGGTDTQYF	TGTGCCAGCAGCCAAGGGACAAGAGGAGGCACAGATACGCAGTATTTT	many	TRBJ2-3	TRBV3-2	-
CASSLFSTNEKLFF	TGTGCCAGCAGTTTGTTTTCAACTAATGAAAAACTGTTTTTT	many	TRBJ1-4	TRBV12-3/TRBV12-4	-
CATSEQTGTQYF	TGTGCCACCAGTGAGCAGACTGGGACCCAGTACTTC	-	TRBJ2-5	TRBV24-1	-
CSASGTSTDTQYF	TGCAGTGCTAGCGGTACTAGCACAGATACGCAGTATTTT	many	TRBJ2-3	TRBV20-1	-
CASSPEGARAKNIQYF	TGTGCTAGCAGCCCCGAGGGGGCAAGAGCCAAAAACATTCAGTACTTC	-	TRBJ2-4	TRBV7-7	TRBD1
CASSQASGPHNEQFF	TGTGCCAGCAGCCAAGCTTCAGGGCCCCACAATGAGCAGTTCTTC	-	TRBJ2-1	TRBV3-1	-
CASSLTENSYTF	TGCGCCAGCAGCTTGACGGAGAACAGCTACACCTTC	-	TRBJ1-2	TRBV5-1	-